These T cell receptor beta chains were read from a single sample in a study of blood T cell repertoires in COVID-19. Only in-frame clones appear in the TCRdb table, and some are missing; sequencing was by immunoSEQ multiplex PCR. Of roughly 80,000 clones in the sample, 84% were seen once. The sample consisted of peripheral blood. The receptors were gathered from a human donor in a cohort sampled during active COVID-19. Each CDR3 is given with its conserved first and last residue.

cdr3_length: 14
v_call: TRBV2
cdr3_aa: CASSYGTSGETQYF

cdr3_length: 13
v_call: TRBV10-3
cdr3_aa: CAIRGQANQPQHF

cdr3_length: 14
v_call: TRBV2
cdr3_aa: CASTKAGGNQPQHF

cdr3_length: 15
v_call: TRBV1
cdr3_aa: CTSSQVVTPNQPQHF

cdr3_length: 14
v_call: TRBV7-2
cdr3_aa: CASNPGQGFEKLFF

cdr3_length: 15
v_call: TRBV2
cdr3_aa: CASSRTSVGLETQYF

cdr3_length: 16
v_call: TRBV5-1
cdr3_aa: CASSTLAGESYNEQFF

cdr3_length: 13
v_call: TRBV19
cdr3_aa: CASAPGVGDEQYF

cdr3_length: 12
v_call: TRBV5-1
cdr3_aa: CASSHDSYEQYF

cdr3_length: 16
v_call: TRBV6-1
cdr3_aa: CASSAGTGVSTDTQYF

cdr3_length: 13
v_call: TRBV29-1
cdr3_aa: CSAKSQGDTEAFF

cdr3_length: 16
v_call: TRBV6-6
cdr3_aa: CASRSGQRETNEKLFF

cdr3_length: 17
v_call: TRBV6-2/TRBV6-3
cdr3_aa: CASSSRDRGATNEKLFF

cdr3_length: 13
v_call: TRBV5-1
cdr3_aa: CASSFTQGTEAFF

cdr3_length: 14
v_call: TRBV29-1
cdr3_aa: CSAGRRDLFNEQFF

cdr3_length: 14
v_call: TRBV12-5
cdr3_aa: CASGPVLGGTEAFF

cdr3_length: 16
v_call: TRBV30
cdr3_aa: CAWSVLGQGMVQPQHF

cdr3_length: 15
v_call: TRBV7-3
cdr3_aa: CASSLGLTSYNEQFF

cdr3_length: 16
v_call: TRBV7-6
cdr3_aa: CASSPQVASGSYEQYF

cdr3_length: 15
v_call: TRBV7-9
cdr3_aa: CASSLVTGGGTEAFF

cdr3_length: 13
v_call: TRBV5-5
cdr3_aa: CASRGTGGYGYTF

cdr3_length: 13
v_call: TRBV7-3
cdr3_aa: CASSMGQYNEQFF

cdr3_length: 17
v_call: TRBV10-3
cdr3_aa: CAISATGTTSYNSPLHF

cdr3_length: 17
v_call: TRBV3-1/TRBV3-2
cdr3_aa: CASSQVWLAGGGETQYF

cdr3_length: 14
v_call: TRBV11-3
cdr3_aa: CASSPGGSFYTQYF

cdr3_length: 14
v_call: TRBV21-1
cdr3_aa: CASSKVDSGYGYTF

cdr3_length: 16
v_call: TRBV7-9
cdr3_aa: CASSPVDISSTDTQYF

cdr3_length: 15
v_call: TRBV19
cdr3_aa: CASTNSASGGNEQFF

cdr3_length: 15
v_call: TRBV2
cdr3_aa: CASSPSGGNYNEQFF

cdr3_length: 16
v_call: TRBV5-1
cdr3_aa: CASSSGGLAGEETQYF

cdr3_length: 15
v_call: TRBV6-2/TRBV6-3
cdr3_aa: CASSGGGTPYEKLFF

cdr3_length: 15
v_call: TRBV5-6
cdr3_aa: CASSLGSPRTNEQFF

cdr3_length: 15
v_call: TRBV6-1
cdr3_aa: CASSETSGRYNEQFF

cdr3_length: 16
v_call: TRBV15
cdr3_aa: CATSKLGGGVSYEQYF

cdr3_length: 15
v_call: TRBV30
cdr3_aa: CAWSDRDRRNSPLHF

cdr3_length: 13
v_call: TRBV3-1/TRBV3-2
cdr3_aa: CASRRYADYEQYF

cdr3_length: 16
v_call: TRBV5-8
cdr3_aa: CASSLDVAGVTGELFF

cdr3_length: 15
v_call: TRBV6-4
cdr3_aa: CASSPQGTAQETQYF

cdr3_length: 16
v_call: TRBV18
cdr3_aa: CASSPMDTAGENEQFF

cdr3_length: 15
v_call: TRBV9
cdr3_aa: CASSVVGGSVNEQFF

cdr3_length: 15
v_call: TRBV19
cdr3_aa: CASSNPPGIGEKLFF

cdr3_length: 15
v_call: TRBV3-1/TRBV3-2
cdr3_aa: CASSLYPSGDTEAFF

cdr3_length: 16
v_call: TRBV5-8
cdr3_aa: CASSPGLAGGTDTQYF

cdr3_length: 17
v_call: TRBV27
cdr3_aa: CASSERLVGSGYNEQFF

cdr3_length: 15
v_call: TRBV11-2
cdr3_aa: CASSPRTGSVEKLFF

cdr3_length: 16
v_call: TRBV18
cdr3_aa: CASSPYYRVSTDTQYF

cdr3_length: 14
v_call: TRBV2
cdr3_aa: CASSSTGGFQPQHF

cdr3_length: 15
v_call: TRBV30
cdr3_aa: CAWSAKVQGITEAFF

cdr3_length: 12
v_call: TRBV6-5
cdr3_aa: CASSYRGQGLFF

cdr3_length: 14
v_call: TRBV7-7
cdr3_aa: CASSLAGTGDTQYF

cdr3_length: 15
v_call: TRBV10-3
cdr3_aa: CAITSFSGGASEQFF

cdr3_length: 14
v_call: TRBV2
cdr3_aa: CARGGTHVTYEQYF

cdr3_length: 13
v_call: TRBV7-8
cdr3_aa: CASSPGENQPQHF

cdr3_length: 14
v_call: TRBV6-5
cdr3_aa: CASQGTAFNSPLHF